This passage covers 32 T cell receptor beta chains from one sample sequenced in a study of blood T cell repertoires in COVID-19. Assay used: immunoSEQ multiplex PCR; TCRdb lists only in-frame clones, some missing. The table shows roughly 200,000 clones, with around nine tenths occurring only once. Source material: PBMCs or T cells enriched from blood (not recorded which). The receptors come from a woman in her twenties or thirties who had been exposed to COVID-19.

This chain uses TRBV15 with TRBJ1-2, with D perhaps TRBD1 (5 bases). Trimming removed 0 bases from V and 0 bases from J, with 8 bases in between. CDR3 length equals 15 residues. Germline assignment: CDR1 LNHNV and CDR2 YYDKDF (reference sequence). CDR3: CATSREAGTNYGYTF. In DNA form, the CDR3 reads TGTGCCACCAGCAGAGAGGCAGGGACTAACTATGGCTACACCTTC.

The chain joins TRBV2 to TRBJ2-2, with D perhaps TRBD1 (6 bases). The CDR3 covers 16 residues. The germline V and J ends were trimmed by 1 base and 6 bases, with 15 bases remaining between them. CDR1 and CDR2 from the germline V gene are SNHLY and FYNNEI. The CDR3, as DNA: TGTGCCAGCAGTGAAGGAGGGGGTGGTCCCCCCGGGGAGCTGTTTTTT. Protein: CASSEGGGGPPGELFF.

This clone appeared a few times. The chain joins TRBV7-8 to TRBJ1-2, with D possibly TRBD1 on 6 matching bases. The CDR3 length is 11 residues. In germline, CDR1 is SGHVS, CDR2 FQNEAQ. The ends were cut back, 5 bases at V and 12 bases at J, with 13 bases in the middle. As DNA, the CDR3 is TGTGCCAGCAGCCCAACAGGGACCCACACCTTC. Translated: CASSPTGTHTF. The full variable domain, in which reference TRBV7-8 and TRBJ1-2 provide the parts outside the CDR3, is GAGVSQSPRYKVAKRGQDVALRCDPISGHVSLFWYQQALGQGPEFLTYFQNEAQLDKSGLPSDRFFAERPEGSVSTLKIQRTQQEDSAVYLCASSPTGTHTFGSGTRLTVV.

This chain uses TRBV4-1 with TRBJ2-3; the D gene is possibly TRBD2 (5 bases). This CDR3 comprises 15 residues. V lost 0 bases, J lost 3 bases, and 10 bases lay in between. Germline V lookup: CDR1 MGHRA, CDR2 YSYEKL. The CDR3 loop reads CASSQEDTGTDTQYF. The CDR3 bases are TGCGCCAGCAGCCAAGAAGATACGGGGACAGATACGCAGTATTTT.

This clone was counted between two and nine times. J is TRBJ2-3 and V is TRBV7-9; TRBD2 might be the D (7 bases). This CDR3 is built from 14 residues. CDR1 and CDR2 from the germline V gene are SEHNR and FQNEAQ (reference sequence). The V end lost 5 bases, the J end lost 7 bases, and 16 bases lay between the germline ends. The CDR3 protein is CASSPQGGVYTQYF. CDR3 nucleotide sequence: TGTGCCAGCAGCCCCCAAGGGGGGGTATATACGCAGTATTTT.

V gene TRBV3-1 (or the pseudogene TRBV3-2) combines with J gene TRBJ2-3; 14 nucleotides line up with TRBD2. The trim removed 3 bases at V and 7 bases at J, leaving 3 bases unmatched. The CDR3 extends over 15 amino acids. Germline values: CDR1 LGHDT, CDR2 YNNKEL (reference sequence). CDR3 sequence (DNA): TGTGCCAGCAGCCAGGGACTAGCGGGGGACCATACGCAGTATTTT. It is translated as CASSQGLAGDHTQYF.

The CDR3: CASSPLGGTLGEQYF. The CDR3 DNA follows: TGTGCCAGCAGCCCTCTCGGGGGGACCTTGGGGGAGCAGTACTTC. The chain links TRBV13 to TRBJ2-7; 7 bases align to TRBD2. This CDR3 region has 15 residues. The trim removed 5 bases at V and 7 bases at J, leaving 14 bases unmatched. Germline loops: CDR1 PRHDT, CDR2 FYEKMQ (reference sequence).

The gene calls are TRBV5-4 and TRBJ2-5, with TRBD2 identical over 12 bases. V gave up 4 bases and J gave up 3 bases; unmatched junction bases: 16. The CDR3 runs to 19 residues. CDR1 is SGHNT and CDR2 is YYREEE in the germline V gene (reference sequence). CDR3 DNA: TGTGCCAGCAGCCCCGGGGCGGCGACTAGCGGGAGCTCAGAAGAGACCCAGTACTTC. Residues: CASSPGAATSGSSEETQYF.

The chain couples TRBV6-5 to TRBJ1-4; the match to TRBD1 covers 7 bases. From germline, CDR1 is MNHEY and CDR2 SVGAGI. This CDR3 has 14 residues. V shed 6 bases, J shed 12 bases, and the junction held 13 bases outside the gene matches. CDR3 sequence (DNA): TGTGCCAGCAGAACGGACAGGTTCAGGGGGGAACTGTTTTTT. Translating it yields CASRTDRFRGELFF.

V usage is TRBV2 and J usage is TRBJ2-7; weak D call: TRBD2 (6 bases). Trimming took 6 bases from V and 0 from J, leaving 15 bases between them. CDR1 and CDR2 from the germline V gene are SNHLY and FYNNEI. There are 15 residues in the CDR3. CDR3 sequence: CASRHRDGSSYEQYF. Written as DNA, the CDR3 is TGTGCCAGCAGACACCGGGACGGGAGCTCCTACGAGCAGTACTTC.

The J gene is TRBJ1-2, the V gene TRBV12-5; perhaps TRBD1 as D (5 bases). The V end was cut by 1 base, the J end by 3 bases, with 12 bases between. The CDR3 totals 15 residues. CDR1 is LGHNT and CDR2 is FRNRAP in the germline V gene. The CDR3 sequence is CASGLAPRAHYGYTF. The CDR3 nucleotides read TGTGCTAGTGGTTTGGCCCCCAGGGCCCACTATGGCTACACCTTC.

V and J are TRBV12-3 or TRBV12-4 and TRBJ2-7; 8 bases are shared with TRBD1. The V and J ends lost 5 bases and 6 bases, in that order; junction bases with no gene match: 3. This CDR3 has 12 amino acids. The CDR3 spells CASSPGGVEQYF. CDR3 coding DNA: TGTGCCAGCAGTCCAGGGGGCGTCGAGCAGTACTTC.

The V and J genes are TRBV5-1 and TRBJ1-2; D might be TRBD1 (6 bases). Trimming shortened V by 0 bases and J by 4 bases, and 13 bases separated the two germline ends. The CDR3 is made up of 15 amino acids. CDR1 and CDR2 from the germline V gene are SGHRS and YFSETQ. The CDR3 sequence: CASSLDAGERYGYTF. In nucleotides, the CDR3 is TGCGCCAGCAGCTTGGATGCAGGGGAACGCTATGGCTACACCTTC.

The rearrangement joins TRBV29-1 to TRBJ2-2, with TRBD1 identical over 9 bases. J gave up 4 bases and V 4 bases, and 4 bases lay outside the gene matches. The CDR3 has 14 amino acids. CDR1 and CDR2 from the germline V gene are SQVTM and ANQGSEA. The CDR3 spells CSVGTGVITGELFF. For the CDR3, the DNA is TGCAGCGTTGGGACAGGGGTTATCACCGGGGAGCTGTTTTTT.

The chain couples TRBV5-4 to TRBJ1-6, with D hard to call. The CDR3 has 15 residues. Germline CDR1 and CDR2: SGHNT and YYREEE (reference sequence). The V gene lost 0 bases and the J gene lost 1 base, with 5 bases spanning the gap. The CDR3 loop reads CASSLDKSYNSPLHF. The CDR3 DNA sequence: TGTGCCAGCAGCTTGGATAAATCCTATAATTCACCCCTCCACTTT.

The chain has TRBV5-4 and TRBJ2-1, with 8 bases aligning to TRBD2. The ends lost 6 bases at V and 5 bases at J; junction bases unmatched: 7. The CDR3 consists of 14 residues. Germline V gene data show CDR1 as SGHNT and CDR2 as YYREEE (reference sequence). CDR3 loop: CASNPSGSHNEQFF. CDR3 nucleotides: TGTGCCAGCAACCCGAGCGGGAGCCACAATGAGCAGTTCTTC.

The chain couples TRBV2 to TRBJ2-1, with D uncertain. Germline V gene sequence: CDR1 SNHLY, CDR2 FYNNEI. This CDR3 contains 13 residues. CDR3 bases: TGTGCTTCCCAACTCGGGTCCTACAATGAGCAGTTCTTC. Translating gives CASQLGSYNEQFF. Full variable domain (remainder filled in from reference TRBV2 and TRBJ2-1): EPEVTQTPSHQVTQMGQEVILRCVPISNHLYFYWYRQILGQKVEFLVSFYNNEISEKSEIFDDQFSVERPDGSNFTLKIRSTKLEDSAMYFCASQLGSYNEQFFGPGTRLTVL.

This clone has just a few counts. This chain links TRBV11-3 with TRBJ2-7, with 9 positions matching TRBD1. V trimming: 5 bases; J trimming: 2 bases; junction bases outside the gene matches: 4. The germline V gene encodes CDR1 SGHNT and CDR2 YENEEA. CDR3 length: 14 amino acids. CDR3 sequence: CASSPQGATYEQYF. For the CDR3, the DNA is TGTGCCAGCAGCCCACAGGGGGCCACCTACGAGCAGTACTTC.

This sequence joins TRBV7-8 and TRBJ1-1; D is undetermined. The CDR3 extends over 15 amino acids. Between the trimmed V and J ends, which lost 7 bases and 1 base, there was a span of 16 bases. Germline loops: CDR1 SGHVS, CDR2 FQNEAQ. In nucleotides, the CDR3 is TGTGCCAGCACCACAACAGTAACCCAGAACACTGAAGCTTTCTTT. Its translation: CASTTTVTQNTEAFF.

The chain combines TRBV13 with TRBJ2-7, with 10 bases identical to TRBD1. There are 15 residues in the CDR3. Germline V lookup: CDR1 PRHDT, CDR2 FYEKMQ (reference sequence). J gave up 5 bases and V 2 bases, and 6 bases lay outside the gene matches. This CDR3 reads CASSLFGTGEHEQYF. Written as DNA, the CDR3 is TGTGCCAGCAGCTTATTTGGGACAGGGGAGCACGAGCAGTACTTC.

The V and J genes are TRBV11-2 and TRBJ2-7; 7 nucleotides match TRBD1. The V gene's germline CDR1 is SGHAT and CDR2 FQNNGV. The CDR3 is made up of 14 amino acids. V was clipped by 4 bases and J by 3 bases; unmatched bases: 6. The DNA for the CDR3 is TGTGCCAGCAGCTCGCAAACAGGGGACTACGAGCAGTACTTC. Translated, it gives CASSSQTGDYEQYF.

V gene TRBV6-6 combines with J gene TRBJ1-4; 9 positions match TRBD1. The length of the CDR3 is 16 residues. Germline V gene sequence: CDR1 MNHNY, CDR2 SVGAGI (reference sequence). The trim removed 6 bases at V and 2 bases at J, leaving 7 bases unmatched. CDR3 region: CASSDTGGLTNEKLFF. The CDR3 DNA follows: TGTGCCAGCAGCGATACAGGGGGCTTGACTAATGAAAAACTGTTTTTT.

CDR3 residues: CAWCRGIPTDTQYF. In DNA, the CDR3 is TGTGCCTGGTGTCGGGGGATCCCCACAGATACGCAGTATTTT. The V and J genes are TRBV30 and TRBJ2-3; TRBD2 is a possible D gene (6 bases). The V and J ends lost 5 bases and 2 bases respectively, with 14 bases between them. CDR3 length: 14 amino acids. Germline loops: CDR1 GTSNPN, CDR2 SVGIG (reference sequence).

The table lists this clone with a few counts. The gene calls are TRBV6-5 and TRBJ2-3, with D maybe TRBD2 (5 bases). With 10 bases removed from V and 0 bases from J, the gap between germline ends came to 11 bases. This CDR3 region has 13 residues. Germline CDR1 reads MNHEY; CDR2 reads SVGAGI. The CDR3 reads CATRAASTDTQYF. The DNA for the CDR3 is TGTGCCACCAGAGCGGCGAGCACAGATACGCAGTATTTT.

This clone was seen only a few times. The V call is TRBV7-8, the J call TRBJ2-7; TRBD2 agrees at 7 bases. V was clipped by 4 bases and J by 6 bases; unmatched bases: 6. Germline CDR1 is SGHVS and CDR2 is FQNEAQ. CDR3 length: 13 residues. The CDR3 DNA follows: TGTGCCAGCAGCTCCCTCCCGGGGGGCGAGCAGTACTTC. Translating it yields CASSSLPGGEQYF.

This clone was detected only a few times. The rearrangement joins TRBV24-1 to TRBJ2-3; TRBD2 agrees at 9 bases. Looked up from germline, CDR1 is KGHDR and CDR2 is SFDVKD. The ends lost 9 bases at V and 4 bases at J; junction bases unmatched: 10. The CDR3 runs to 15 residues. CDR3 amino acids: CATAGGAGASDTQYF. The CDR3, as DNA: TGTGCCACCGCGGGAGGGGCGGGGGCGTCAGATACGCAGTATTTT.

V usage is TRBV5-5 and J usage is TRBJ2-5; 12 bases are a match to TRBD1. J was trimmed by 4 bases and V by 3 bases; bases with no gene match: 10. The CDR3 has 17 amino acids. Per the germline V gene, CDR1 is SGHKS and CDR2 is YYEKEE (reference sequence). The chain's CDR3 is CASSSNPRDRGRETQYF. CDR3 sequence (DNA): TGTGCCAGCAGCTCGAATCCCCGGGACAGGGGGCGAGAGACCCAGTACTTC.

V and J are TRBV18 and TRBJ1-1, with a weak D call TRBD1 (6 bases). This CDR3 has 19 residues. V was shortened by 4 bases and J by 0 bases, with 24 bases between the two germline ends. Looked up from germline, CDR1 is KGHSH and CDR2 is LQKENI. The CDR3 bases are TGTGCCAGCTCACTATTCGACCAGGACAGTTACTCTGTGAACACTGAAGCTTTCTTT. Protein: CASSLFDQDSYSVNTEAFF.

The rearrangement uses TRBV12-3 or TRBV12-4 and TRBJ2-7, with D tentatively TRBD2 (5 bases). The V end lost 8 bases, the J end lost 4 bases, and 15 bases lay between the germline ends. The CDR3 is 13 amino acids. CDR3 DNA: TGTGCCAGCGGACTGGGCACCCGTTACGAGCAGTACTTC. Translating gives CASGLGTRYEQYF.

Comments on this clone: The sample carries other DNA sequences with the same CDR3. The V gene is TRBV3-1 (or the pseudogene TRBV3-2), the J gene TRBJ1-1; tentatively, D is TRBD1 (5 bases). Germline V gene lookup returns CDR1 LGHDT and CDR2 YNNKEL (reference sequence). V dropped 3 bases and J dropped 1 base, with 9 bases sitting between them. The CDR3 runs 14 residues. CDR3 bases: TGTGCCAGCAGCCAGGGGCTCCAGAACACTGAAGCTTTCTTT. Residues: CASSQGLQNTEAFF.

The CDR3 sequence is CASIGTGANYGYTF. Written as DNA, the CDR3 is TGTGCCAGCATAGGGACAGGGGCGAACTATGGCTACACCTTC. J is TRBJ1-2 and V is TRBV6-5; 10 bases are a match to TRBD1. The J segment lost 2 bases and the V segment lost 7 bases, leaving 4 bases of the junction unmatched. The CDR3 sequence is 14 residues long. Germline assignment: CDR1 MNHEY and CDR2 SVGAGI.

The chain uses TRBV19 and TRBJ2-1; 9 bases agree with TRBD2. Germline CDR1 LNHDA, CDR2 SQIVND (reference sequence). CDR3 length equals 16 residues. V dropped 5 bases and J dropped 7; count of bases not matched to a gene: 12. The CDR3 DNA reads TGTGCCAGTAGTCCAGGGACTAGCTATCGGCTAAATGAGCAGTTCTTC. As protein: CASSPGTSYRLNEQFF. Complete variable domain (other parts from reference TRBV19 and TRBJ2-1): DGGITQSPKYLFRKEGQNVTLSCEQNLNHDAMYWYRQDPGQGLRLIYYSQIVNDFQKGDIAEGYSVSREKKESFPLTVTSAQKNPTAFYLCASSPGTSYRLNEQFFGPGTRLTVL.